This T cell receptor beta chain was sequenced for a study of vaccination effects on CD4 cells after COVID-19. Study findings and constraints: At late timepoints after vaccination, vaccine- and infection-induced clones shrank markedly.

Generated by immunoSEQ multiplex PCR, the TCRdb table keeps only in-frame clones and is missing some. The table shows under 55,000 clones, with roughly two thirds occurring only once. Worth noting for this clone: The antigen remains undetermined.

Cultured cells yielded isolated CD4+ T cells after 10 days. It was two doses of either the BNT162b2 or mRNA-1273 vaccine that participants received. Cultures had half their medium replaced with IL-2 medium on days 3 and 7. This specimen was CD4+ T cells from PBMCs cultured without peptide, taken after COVID-19 vaccination. This TCR was recovered from a human donor who received a COVID-19 vaccine.

The CDR3 DNA is TGTGCCAGCAGTTACAAAGCCAGGGGCTACGAGCAGTACTTC. Translated: CASSYKARGYEQYF. The V call is TRBV6-5, the J call TRBJ2-7; D might be TRBD1 (6 bases). The germline V gene has CDR1 MNHEY and CDR2 SVGAGI. The CDR3 extends over 14 amino acids. Between the trimmed V and J ends, which lost 2 bases and 3 bases, there was a span of 11 bases.